The 10 T cell receptor beta chains below were found in one sample sequenced in a study of blood T cell repertoires in COVID-19. TCRdb keeps only in-frame clones here, not all; method: immunoSEQ multiplex PCR. The repertoire holds more than 350,000 clones, more than 70% seen once, with about 1.5% in the top ten. Sequencing was carried out using PBMCs or T cells enriched from blood (not recorded which). These receptors all come from a woman under 30 who had been exposed to COVID-19.

V gene TRBV19 combines with J gene TRBJ1-5; 7 nucleotides match TRBD1. The CDR3 extends over 14 amino acids. The germline gives CDR1 LNHDA, CDR2 SQIVND (reference sequence). Trimming took 10 bases from V and 6 from J; bases not matched to a gene: 12. Here the CDR3 DNA reads TGTGCCATAGGGGAGAGGGGGCAGCGTCAGCCCCAGCATTTT. It yields the protein CAIGERGQRQPQHF.

V usage is TRBV19 and J usage is TRBJ1-5; the D is unclear. V lost 8 bases and J lost 0, with 11 bases in between. Germline CDR1 reads LNHDA; CDR2 reads SQIVND (reference sequence). The CDR3 has 14 residues. The CDR3 DNA reads TGTGCCAGTGGAGCAGATAATAGCAATCAGCCCCAGCATTTT. Translation: CASGADNSNQPQHF.

The chain employs TRBV7-9 and TRBJ1-1; no definite D call. The germline CDR1 and CDR2 sequences are SEHNR and FQNEAQ (reference sequence). With 0 bases removed from V and 1 base from J, the gap between germline ends came to 3 bases. The CDR3 sequence is 13 residues long. The CDR3 spells CASSLAANTEAFF. In DNA form, the CDR3 reads TGTGCCAGCAGCTTAGCAGCGAACACTGAAGCTTTCTTT.

This clone was recorded a few times. V gene TRBV5-4 combines with J gene TRBJ1-5, with D perhaps matching TRBD1 (5 bases). This CDR3 has 17 residues. From germline, CDR1 is SGHNT and CDR2 YYREEE (reference sequence). V was trimmed by 1 base and J by 0 bases, leaving 14 bases between them. CDR3 amino acids: CASSLISRVDSNQPQHF. DNA of the CDR3: TGTGCCAGCAGCTTGATTAGCAGGGTGGATAGCAATCAGCCCCAGCATTTT.

The CDR3 DNA follows: TGTGCCAGCAGCCAAAGGACAGGCTATGGCTACACCTTC. The encoded protein is CASSQRTGYGYTF. The V call is TRBV14, the J call TRBJ1-2; 7 nucleotides line up with TRBD1. This CDR3 region has 13 residues. The germline V gene encodes CDR1 SGHDN and CDR2 FVKESK. V was clipped by 2 bases and J by 4 bases; unmatched bases: 1.

This chain uses TRBV28 with TRBJ1-5; D gene ambiguous. This CDR3 has 14 amino acids. Trimming shortened V by 6 bases and J by 3 bases, and 12 bases separated the two germline ends. The germline V gene has CDR1 MDHEN and CDR2 SYDVKM. The CDR3, as DNA: TGTGCCAGCAGCCTCACATCAATCAATCAGCCCCAGCATTTT. Protein product: CASSLTSINQPQHF.

The genes are TRBV11-3 and TRBJ2-3; D is possibly TRBD1 (6 bases). There are 16 residues in the CDR3. V was cut by 3 bases and J by 2 bases, with 15 bases left in between. Looked up from germline, CDR1 is SGHNT and CDR2 is YENEEA. The CDR3 bases are TGTGCCAGCAGCTTGAACCCGACAGGCCCCACAGATACGCAGTATTTT. Its protein is CASSLNPTGPTDTQYF.

The CDR3 coding sequence is TGTGCCAGCAGCCAAGAGGTAGCGGGATGGTTGGATACGCAGTATTTT. It codes for CASSQEVAGWLDTQYF. The chain employs TRBV3-1 (or the pseudogene TRBV3-2) and TRBJ2-3, with TRBD2 matching 8 bases. Looked up from germline, CDR1 is LGHDT and CDR2 is YNNKEL (reference sequence). This CDR3 comprises 16 residues. The trim removed 0 bases at V and 6 bases at J, leaving 8 bases unmatched.

V is TRBV5-4 and J is TRBJ2-3; tentative D call: TRBD2 (6 bases). With 3 bases removed from V and 0 bases from J, the gap between germline ends came to 17 bases. The CDR3 contains 17 residues. CDR1 and CDR2 from the germline V gene are SGHNT and YYREEE (reference sequence). CDR3 sequence reads: CASSSLAGKPSTDTQYF. In nucleotides, the CDR3 is TGTGCCAGCAGCTCCCTGGCGGGGAAACCTAGCACAGATACGCAGTATTTT.

This sequence joins TRBV5-6 and TRBJ1-6; 9 bases match TRBD1. Germline-derived CDR1 and CDR2 are SGHDT and YYEEEE. V gave up 0 bases and J gave up 5 bases; unmatched junction bases: 0. This CDR3 spans 15 amino acids. CDR3 DNA sequence: TGTGCCAGCAGCTTGGGGACAGGGGATAATTCACCCCTCCACTTT. It is translated as CASSLGTGDNSPLHF.